This T cell receptor (beta chain) is from a study of Ad26.COV2.S vaccination and SARS-CoV-2 variants. Study background: The donor belonged to the COV1001 Ad26.COV2.S trial arm. Administration of Ad26.COV2.S was intramuscular, either once or twice 56 days apart.

CDR3 length: 16 amino acids. V shed 0 bases, J shed 4 bases, and the junction held 8 bases outside the gene matches. Germline lookup yields CDR1 MNHNY and CDR2 SVGAGI (reference sequence). Indicated treatment: some 20 received Ad26.COV2.S at low or high dose, single or two shots; 5 received placebo; per-sample allocation not given. Samples analyzed were those drawn on day 63 after the first vaccine or placebo injection. The repertoire was sequenced with immunoSEQ multiplex PCR; TCRdb's copy has only in-frame clones and lacks some. There are approximately 350,000 clones in the sample; around 87% occur only once, and around 3.5% lies in the top ten.

Sequenced here: peripheral blood, sampled in a trial of Ad26.COV2.S vaccine versus placebo. This receptor was obtained from a person between 18 and 65 years old who received the Ad26.COV2.S COVID-19 vaccine or a placebo. The chain carries TRBV6-6 and TRBJ1-2; TRBD1 aligns across 7 bases. The CDR3 protein is CASSYSQGGYPYGYTF. The CDR3 region has the DNA TGTGCCAGCAGTTACTCCCAAGGGGGCTACCCCTATGGCTACACCTTC.